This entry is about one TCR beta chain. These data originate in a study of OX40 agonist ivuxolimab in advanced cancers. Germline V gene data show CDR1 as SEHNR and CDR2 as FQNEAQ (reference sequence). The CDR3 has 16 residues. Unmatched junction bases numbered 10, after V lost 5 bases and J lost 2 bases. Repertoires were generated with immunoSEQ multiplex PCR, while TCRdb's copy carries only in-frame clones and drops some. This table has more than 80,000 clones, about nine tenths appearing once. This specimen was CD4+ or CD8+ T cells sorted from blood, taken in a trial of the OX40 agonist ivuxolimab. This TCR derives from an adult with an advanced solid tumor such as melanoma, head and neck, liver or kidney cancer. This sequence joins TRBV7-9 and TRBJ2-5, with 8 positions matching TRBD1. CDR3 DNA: TGTGCCAGCAGCCCCTGGGGGACAGGTGGGCAAGAGACCCAGTACTTC. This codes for CASSPWGTGGQETQYF.